These T cell receptor beta chains were read from a single sample in a study of cytomegalovirus exposure and HLA in healthy donors. Here immunoSEQ multiplex PCR was the method, and the copy in TCRdb shows in-frame clones only, minus some. The sample lists 190,000 or so clones; around 80% were seen once. Sequencing used PBMCs. The origin of the receptors is a woman aged 25-40 years in good health and CMV-seropositive. Both conserved end residues are part of each CDR3. Fields, in order: D gene, V gene, clone size, J gene, CDR3 DNA, CDR3 protein. The D gene is left open where the match is weak. The size field is filled for only some rows; it gives once, few, many or a size class.

-,TRBV7-2,few,TRBJ1-2,TGTGCCAGCAGCTTAGCGGGTGGGGGGAGCGGCTACACCTTC,CASSLAGGGSGYTF
TRBD2,TRBV6-9,once,TRBJ2-2,TGTGCCAGCAGCACCCTAGCGGGAGGAAACACCGGGGAGCTGTTTTTT,CASSTLAGGNTGELFF
TRBD1,TRBV18,-,TRBJ1-1,TGTGCCAGCTCGACGGACAGGGGGGACACTGAAGCTTTCTTT,CASSTDRGDTEAFF
-,TRBV19,-,TRBJ2-3,TGTGCCAGTAGTATATCCCGGGGAGCTGGCACAGATACGCAGTATTTT,CASSISRGAGTDTQYF
TRBD1,TRBV6-6,-,TRBJ2-1,TGTGCCAGCAGTCTCGGGACAGGGGAGGTCTACAATGAGCAGTTCTTC,CASSLGTGEVYNEQFF
TRBD1,TRBV11-2,-,TRBJ1-2,TGTGCCAGCAGCCTTGGGACAGGGTATGGCTACACCTTC,CASSLGTGYGYTF
TRBD1,TRBV9,-,TRBJ2-7,TGTGCCAGCAGCGTCGGACAGGGGTTCGGCGAGCAGTACTTC,CASSVGQGFGEQYF
-,TRBV19,-,TRBJ1-2,TGTGCCAGTATACACCCCAACTATGGCTACACCTTC,CASIHPNYGYTF
TRBD2,TRBV28,-,TRBJ2-3,TGTGCCAGCAGTTTAGCGGGAGTAGATACGCAGTATTTT,CASSLAGVDTQYF
-,TRBV6-5,-,TRBJ2-2,TGTGCCAGCAGCCGAGAACAGGGTAGCACCGGGGAGCTGTTTTTT,CASSREQGSTGELFF
-,TRBV7-2,-,TRBJ2-7,TGTGCCAGCAGCCCCCTAACAGTGTACGAGCAGTACTTC,CASSPLTVYEQYF
-,TRBV28,-,TRBJ2-1,TGTGCCAGCAGCCGACACAGTTACAATGAGCAGTTCTTC,CASSRHSYNEQFF
-,TRBV7-9,-,TRBJ1-1,TGTGCCAGCAGCTTAGCGGTGGGGGCCACTGAAGCTTTCTTT,CASSLAVGATEAFF
-,TRBV6-1,-,TRBJ1-1,TGTGCCAGCAGTGACCAACGGGGAACTGAAGCTTTCTTT,CASSDQRGTEAFF
-,TRBV28,-,TRBJ2-5,TGTGCCAGCAGTAAGACAGCTCAAGAAGAGACCCAGTACTTC,CASSKTAQEETQYF
-,TRBV9,-,TRBJ2-7,TGTGCCAGCAGCGCCCACTATTCAGTACCCGAGCAGTACTTC,CASSAHYSVPEQYF
TRBD1,TRBV6-5,-,TRBJ1-1,TGTGCCAGCAGGAGTACAGGGGGCCGGGGCACTGAAGCTTTCTTT,CASRSTGGRGTEAFF
TRBD1,TRBV5-4,once,TRBJ2-2,TGTGCCAGCAGCACGGACAGGGACGGGGAGCTGTTTTTT,CASSTDRDGELFF
TRBD2,TRBV7-2,-,TRBJ2-7,TGTGCCAGCAGCCCGAGCGGGAGCTACGAGCAGTACTTC,CASSPSGSYEQYF
TRBD1,TRBV6-6,-,TRBJ1-2,TGTGCCAGCATTAGCCGGGACAGGGCCCCTTCAATCGACCACTTC,CASISRDRAPSIDHF
-,TRBV20-1,-,TRBJ2-1,TGCAGTGCTAGAGCCGGGGGTGAGCAGTTCTTC,CSARAGGEQFF
TRBD1,TRBV27,once,TRBJ2-7,TGTGCCAGCAGTCCCTCCCGGGACAGGGCCGGGATAGAGCAGTACTTC,CASSPSRDRAGIEQYF
-,TRBV28,-,TRBJ1-5,TGTGCCAGCAGTACTATTCAGGGCGCGGGGCAGCCCCAGCATTTT,CASSTIQGAGQPQHF
TRBD2,TRBV29-1,-,TRBJ2-3,TGCAGCGTTGAAGGGCGGGAGGCCGGTCCTAGCACAGATACGCAGTATTTT,CSVEGREAGPSTDTQYF
TRBD2,TRBV6-1,-,TRBJ2-1,TGTGCCAGCAGGATAACTAGCGGAGGCGATGAGCAGTTCTTC,CASRITSGGDEQFF
TRBD2,TRBV6-1,-,TRBJ2-7,TGTGCCAGCGGGACTAGCGGGACCCTCTACGAGCAGTACTTC,CASGTSGTLYEQYF
-,TRBV2,-,TRBJ2-3,TGTGCCAGCAGTGGGCAGGGGAGTAGGACAGATACGCAGTATTTT,CASSGQGSRTDTQYF
TRBD1,TRBV6-5,once,TRBJ1-4,TGTGCCAGCAGTTACTCAGATAGGGGGCTGGGTGAAAAACTGTTTTTT,CASSYSDRGLGEKLFF
-,TRBV6-1,-,TRBJ1-1,TGTGCCAGCAGTGAAACCGGGGGAAACACTGAAGCTTTCTTT,CASSETGGNTEAFF
TRBD1,TRBV7-2,few,TRBJ1-5,TGTGCCAGCAGCTCGGGACAGGTGCAGCCCCAGCATTTT,CASSSGQVQPQHF
-,TRBV5-4,-,TRBJ2-3,TGTGCCAGCAGCTTGGAATTAACAGATACGCAGTATTTT,CASSLELTDTQYF
-,TRBV13,-,TRBJ1-1,TGTGCCAGCAGCGTAGGACACACGAACACTGAAGCTTTCTTT,CASSVGHTNTEAFF
-,TRBV30,-,TRBJ2-3,TGTGCCTGGAGTGCTGGCACAGATACGCAGTATTTT,CAWSAGTDTQYF
TRBD2,TRBV2,-,TRBJ2-3,TGTGCCAGCAAACTAGCGGGAGGGCCGTTGACAGATACGCAGTATTTT,CASKLAGGPLTDTQYF
TRBD1,TRBV4-1,-,TRBJ2-1,TGCGCCAGCAGCCAATTTCGACAGGGTGGATCCTACAATGAGCAGTTCTTC,CASSQFRQGGSYNEQFF
-,TRBV6-5,-,TRBJ2-2,TGTGCCAGCAGTCCTATGCTCACCGGGGAGCTGTTTTTT,CASSPMLTGELFF
TRBD2,TRBV9,-,TRBJ2-2,TGTGCCAGCAGCGTGGCGCCTAGCGGCGGGGAGCTGTTTTTT,CASSVAPSGGELFF
TRBD2,TRBV28,once,TRBJ2-1,TGTGCCAGCAGTATAGCGGGAGGCGTAGAGTACAATGAGCAGTTCTTC,CASSIAGGVEYNEQFF
TRBD1,TRBV5-6,few,TRBJ2-7,TGTGCCAGCAGCTTAGGACAGGGCTCCTACGAGCAGTACTTC,CASSLGQGSYEQYF
-,TRBV5-1,-,TRBJ1-1,TGCGCCAGCAGACCCTTCGGTGGAGAGAACACTGAAGCTTTCTTT,CASRPFGGENTEAFF
-,TRBV7-2,once,TRBJ1-5,TGTGCCAGCAGCCTGACAGGATTTAATCAGCCCCAGCATTTT,CASSLTGFNQPQHF
-,TRBV6-1,-,TRBJ2-1,TGTGCCAGCAGAAGGGGGAATGAGCAGTTCTTC,CASRRGNEQFF
TRBD1,TRBV6-5,-,TRBJ1-2,TGTGCCAGCAGTTATACGACACAGGGGGCCGGGGATGGCTACACCTTC,CASSYTTQGAGDGYTF
TRBD1,TRBV7-6,once,TRBJ1-1,TGTGCCAGCAGTACCGGGACAGGGAACACTGAAGCTTTCTTT,CASSTGTGNTEAFF
-,TRBV27,-,TRBJ2-7,TGTGCCAGCAGTCTCGGGACACGTTCCTACGAGCAGTACTTC,CASSLGTRSYEQYF
-,TRBV27,-,TRBJ2-3,TGTGCCAGCACCCAGGGGCTCGCTAGCACAGATACGCAGTATTTT,CASTQGLASTDTQYF
-,TRBV6-5,-,TRBJ1-2,TGTGCCAGCAGGCATCCCGAGACAGGCCTCTATGGCTACACCTTC,CASRHPETGLYGYTF
-,TRBV5-1,-,TRBJ2-5,TGCGCCAGCAGACTGGACAGAGGGGAGACCCAGTACTTC,CASRLDRGETQYF